A single sample is the source of the 12 T cell receptor beta chains below, sequenced in a study of blood T cell repertoires in COVID-19. Generated by immunoSEQ multiplex PCR, the TCRdb table keeps only in-frame clones and is missing some. The sample contains about 150,000 clones, roughly four fifths of which appear only once. Sequenced material: peripheral blood. These receptors came from a woman aged 55-69 years with COVID-19, enrolled during active disease.

This clone was counted a single time. This chain uses TRBV5-1 with TRBJ2-2; TRBD2 matches 9 bases. Germline V lookup: CDR1 SGHRS, CDR2 YFSETQ. Trimming removed 5 bases from V and 5 bases from J; junction bases left unmatched: 10. This CDR3 is built from 16 residues. CDR3 amino acids: CASREVAGARTGELFF. CDR3 sequence (DNA): TGCGCCAGCAGGGAGGTAGCGGGAGCCAGGACCGGGGAGCTGTTTTTT.

This clone was picked up one time. The chain carries TRBV15 and TRBJ2-3, with 10 bases matching TRBD1. V lost 8 bases and J lost 3; bases outside the gene matches: 2. CDR3 length: 13 residues. Germline V lookup: CDR1 LNHNV, CDR2 YYDKDF (reference sequence). In nucleotides, the CDR3 is TGTGCCACCGGGACAGGGGTAACAGATACGCAGTATTTT. This sequence encodes CATGTGVTDTQYF.

On this clone itself: Other nucleotide sequences in the sample specify the same CDR3. The chain employs TRBV5-1 and TRBJ2-1; TRBD2 matches 9 bases. J gave up 4 bases and V 0 bases, and 2 bases lay outside the gene matches. The CDR3 totals 15 residues. The germline gives CDR1 SGHRS, CDR2 YFSETQ. The CDR3, as DNA: TGCGCCAGCAGCTTGGGCCTAGCGGGGTACAATGAGCAGTTCTTC. Protein: CASSLGLAGYNEQFF.

The rearrangement links TRBV3-1 (or the pseudogene TRBV3-2) to TRBJ2-3, with 8 bases fitting TRBD2. In germline, CDR1 is LGHDT, CDR2 YNNKEL (reference sequence). V lost 4 bases, J lost 5 bases, and 5 bases stayed unmatched. This CDR3 contains 14 residues. This CDR3 reads CASSLTSGEDTQYF. CDR3 nucleotide sequence: TGTGCCAGCAGCCTTACTAGCGGCGAAGATACGCAGTATTTT.

The rearrangement links TRBV4-1 to TRBJ1-1; 7 positions match TRBD1. Losses at the gene ends were 4 bases for V and 3 bases for J; bases not matched to a gene: 14. Germline V gene data show CDR1 as MGHRA and CDR2 as YSYEKL. The CDR3 runs 17 residues. In DNA, the CDR3 is TGCGCCAGCAGCCGAGCGGGGGACAGCACGAGATACACTGAAGCTTTCTTT. It codes for CASSRAGDSTRYTEAFF.

The chain combines TRBV11-3 with TRBJ1-2, with TRBD1 as a possible D gene (5 bases). Germline V gives CDR1 SGHNT, CDR2 YENEEA. The CDR3 covers 14 residues. Trimming took off 5 bases at V and 2 bases at J, with 12 bases between the two ends. This CDR3 is CASSPGRGNYGYTF. Written as DNA, the CDR3 is TGTGCCAGCAGCCCAGGGAGGGGCAACTATGGCTACACCTTC.

The chain is built from TRBV7-2 and TRBJ2-1; TRBD2 might be the D (6 bases). Looked up from germline, CDR1 is SGHTA and CDR2 is FQGNSA. CDR3 length: 14 residues. Between the trimmed V and J ends, which lost 7 bases and 4 bases, there was a span of 14 bases. CDR3: CASTLKRGYNEQFF. CDR3 nucleotide sequence: TGTGCCAGCACCCTAAAACGGGGGTACAATGAGCAGTTCTTC.

The V call is TRBV6-5, the J call TRBJ2-7; D unresolved. V shed 8 bases and J shed 1 base, with 12 bases lying between them. This CDR3 has 13 residues. The germline CDR1 and CDR2 sequences are MNHEY and SVGAGI. CDR3 sequence (DNA): TGTGCCAGCCTTGGGCCCGAATCCTACGAGCAGTACGTC. Translation: CASLGPESYEQYV.

The gene calls are TRBV30 and TRBJ1-2, with a tentative D call TRBD1 (5 bases). Trimming removed 2 bases from V and 4 bases from J, with 11 bases in between. The V gene's germline CDR1 is GTSNPN and CDR2 SVGIG (reference sequence). The CDR3 covers 13 residues. The CDR3 is CAWSNQGSYGYTF. Here the CDR3 DNA reads TGTGCCTGGAGTAATCAGGGCTCCTATGGCTACACCTTC.

With respect to this clone: At one boundary the junction diverges from the germline segment, which might be a read error. The chain carries TRBV5-1 and TRBJ1-4; D perhaps matches TRBD1 (5 bases). There are 16 residues in the CDR3. Germline V CDR1 and CDR2: SGHRS, YFSETQ. CDR3 DNA: TGCGCCAGCTGCTTGCAGGGCCCCTCAACTAATGAAAAACTGTTTTTT. It specifies CASCLQGPSTNEKLFF.

The chain carries TRBV19 and TRBJ2-7, with 10 bases that match TRBD2. The V and J ends lost 4 bases and 12 bases, in that order; junction bases with no gene match: 15. Germline V gene lookup returns CDR1 LNHDA and CDR2 SQIVND (reference sequence). This CDR3 comprises 15 residues. The CDR3 spells CASSKTSGTPTSMYF. CDR3 sequence (DNA): TGTGCCAGTAGTAAAACTAGCGGGACTCCTACGAGCATGTACTTC.

V gene TRBV30 combines with J gene TRBJ1-4; tentative D call: TRBD1 (6 bases). This CDR3 is built from 13 residues. Looked up from germline, CDR1 is GTSNPN and CDR2 is SVGIG (reference sequence). Trimming stripped 4 bases from V and 5 bases from J, with 11 bases between. The CDR3 spells CAWKQGLNEKLFF. Written as DNA, the CDR3 is TGTGCCTGGAAACAGGGCCTAAATGAAAAACTGTTTTTT.